Given below is one T cell receptor beta chain in context. The antigen it recognizes is unknown. One base away there is no much larger clone; base qualities are not given. The germline V gene supplies CDR1 SGHRS and CDR2 YFSETQ. Germline trimming amounts to 3 bases on V and 7 bases on J, with 3 as the count of junction bases outside the gene matches. From cysteine to phenylalanine, the CDR3 is 14 amino acids long. The retained sequence is limited to the CDR3, 42 bases, with the frame set at the first base. The library was obtained by the immunoSEQ multiplex PCR assay. TCRdb carries this immuneACCESS record with in-frame sequences only. Its versions omit some clonotypes, under half of them owing to an unresolved V gene in the studies checked, with the rest unexplained. The sample table records 65,000 to 95,000 clones; around 87% of these occur just once. The leading ten clones occupy around a fifth of the sample.

This entry comes from a study of control samples from healthy donors and cancer patients (dated by TCRdb to about 2020). The sample was blood. Rearrangement joined TRBV5-1 to TRBJ1-5, and 11 junctional nucleotides match TRBD1. The TCR comes from a man between 45 and 60 years old in good health. For the CDR3, the sequence is CASSSGQGDQPQHF. Read as DNA, the sequence is TGCGCCAGCAGCTCGGGACAGGGGGACCAGCCCCAGCATTTT.